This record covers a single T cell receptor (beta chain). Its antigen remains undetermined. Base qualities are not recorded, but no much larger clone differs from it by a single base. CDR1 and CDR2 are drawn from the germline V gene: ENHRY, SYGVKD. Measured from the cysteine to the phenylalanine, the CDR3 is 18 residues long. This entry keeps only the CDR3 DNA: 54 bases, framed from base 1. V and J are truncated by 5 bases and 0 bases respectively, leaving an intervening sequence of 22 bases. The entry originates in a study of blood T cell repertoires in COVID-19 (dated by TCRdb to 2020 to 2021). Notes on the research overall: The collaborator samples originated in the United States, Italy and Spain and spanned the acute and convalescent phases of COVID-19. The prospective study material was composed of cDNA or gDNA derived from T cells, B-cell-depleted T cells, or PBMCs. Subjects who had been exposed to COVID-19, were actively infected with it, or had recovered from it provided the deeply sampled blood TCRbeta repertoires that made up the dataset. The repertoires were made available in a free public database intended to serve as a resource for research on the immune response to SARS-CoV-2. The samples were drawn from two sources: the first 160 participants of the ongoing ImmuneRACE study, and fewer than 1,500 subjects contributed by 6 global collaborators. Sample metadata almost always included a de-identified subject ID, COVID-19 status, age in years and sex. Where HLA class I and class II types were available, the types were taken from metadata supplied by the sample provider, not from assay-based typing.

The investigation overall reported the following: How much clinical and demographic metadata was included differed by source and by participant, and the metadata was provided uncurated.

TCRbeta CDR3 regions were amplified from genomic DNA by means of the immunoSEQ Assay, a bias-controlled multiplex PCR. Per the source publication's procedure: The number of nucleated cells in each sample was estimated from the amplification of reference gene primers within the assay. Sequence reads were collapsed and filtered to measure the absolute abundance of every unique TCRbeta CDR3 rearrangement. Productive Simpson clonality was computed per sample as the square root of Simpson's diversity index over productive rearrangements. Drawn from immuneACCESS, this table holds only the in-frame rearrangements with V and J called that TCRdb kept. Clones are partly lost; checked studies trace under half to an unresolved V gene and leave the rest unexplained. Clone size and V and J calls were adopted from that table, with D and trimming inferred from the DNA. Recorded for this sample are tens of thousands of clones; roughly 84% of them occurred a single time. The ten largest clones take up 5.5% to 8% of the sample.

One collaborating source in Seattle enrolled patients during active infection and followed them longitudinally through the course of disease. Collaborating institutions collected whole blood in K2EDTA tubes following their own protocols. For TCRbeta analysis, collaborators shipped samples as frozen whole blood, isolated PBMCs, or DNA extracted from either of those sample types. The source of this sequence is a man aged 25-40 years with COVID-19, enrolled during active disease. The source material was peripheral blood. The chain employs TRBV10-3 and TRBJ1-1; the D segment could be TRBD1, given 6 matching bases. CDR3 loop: CAISPHWAGARMNTEAFF. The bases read TGTGCCATCAGTCCGCACTGGGCAGGGGCCCGAATGAACACTGAAGCTTTCTTT.